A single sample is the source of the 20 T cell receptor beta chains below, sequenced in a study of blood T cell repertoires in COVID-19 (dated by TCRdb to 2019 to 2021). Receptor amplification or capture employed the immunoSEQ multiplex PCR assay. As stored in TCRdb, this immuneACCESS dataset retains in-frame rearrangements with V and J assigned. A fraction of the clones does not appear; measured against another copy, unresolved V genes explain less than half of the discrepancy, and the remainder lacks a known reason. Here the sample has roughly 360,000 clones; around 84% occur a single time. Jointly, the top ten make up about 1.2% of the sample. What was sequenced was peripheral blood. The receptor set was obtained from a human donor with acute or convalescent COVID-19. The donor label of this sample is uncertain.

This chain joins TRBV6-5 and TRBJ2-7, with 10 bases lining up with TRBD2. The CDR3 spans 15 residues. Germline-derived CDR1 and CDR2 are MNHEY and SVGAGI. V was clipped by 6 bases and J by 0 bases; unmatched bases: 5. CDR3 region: CASSRTSGSSYEQYF. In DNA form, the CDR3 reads TGTGCCAGCAGCCGGACTAGCGGTAGCTCCTACGAGCAGTACTTC.

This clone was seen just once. DNA for the CDR3: TGCGCCAGCAGCCAAGCCCAGGGTGGCACTGAAGCTTTCTTT. Its protein product is CASSQAQGGTEAFF. The chain joins TRBV4-1 to TRBJ1-1, with a weak D call TRBD1 (5 bases). The V gene's germline CDR1 is MGHRA and CDR2 YSYEKL. CDR3 size: 14 residues. The V gene lost 1 base and the J gene lost 4 bases, with 10 bases spanning the gap.

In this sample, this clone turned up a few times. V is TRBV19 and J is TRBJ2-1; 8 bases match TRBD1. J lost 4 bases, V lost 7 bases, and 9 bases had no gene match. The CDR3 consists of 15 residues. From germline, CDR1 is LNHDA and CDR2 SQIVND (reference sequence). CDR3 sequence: CASTSKGDRYNEQFF. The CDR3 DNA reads TGTGCCAGTACCTCAAAGGGGGACAGGTACAATGAGCAGTTCTTC.

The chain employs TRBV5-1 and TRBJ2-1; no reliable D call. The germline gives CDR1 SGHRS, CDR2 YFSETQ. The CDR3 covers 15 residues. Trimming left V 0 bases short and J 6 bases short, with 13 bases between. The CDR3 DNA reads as TGCGCCAGCAGCTTGGGAGATAGCCGTAGCAATGAGCAGTTCTTC. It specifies CASSLGDSRSNEQFF.

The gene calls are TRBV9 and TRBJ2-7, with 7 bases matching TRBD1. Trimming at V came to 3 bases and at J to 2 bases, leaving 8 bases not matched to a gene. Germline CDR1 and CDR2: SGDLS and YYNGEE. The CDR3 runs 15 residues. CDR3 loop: CASSEGADLAYEQYF. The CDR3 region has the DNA TGTGCCAGCAGCGAGGGGGCAGACTTGGCCTACGAGCAGTACTTC.

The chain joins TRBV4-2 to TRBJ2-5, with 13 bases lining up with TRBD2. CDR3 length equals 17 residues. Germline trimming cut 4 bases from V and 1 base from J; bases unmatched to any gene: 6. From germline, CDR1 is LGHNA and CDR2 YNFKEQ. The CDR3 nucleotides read TGTGCCAGCAGCCTCGGGACTAGCGGGGTTCTCCAAGAGACCCAGTACTTC. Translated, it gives CASSLGTSGVLQETQYF.

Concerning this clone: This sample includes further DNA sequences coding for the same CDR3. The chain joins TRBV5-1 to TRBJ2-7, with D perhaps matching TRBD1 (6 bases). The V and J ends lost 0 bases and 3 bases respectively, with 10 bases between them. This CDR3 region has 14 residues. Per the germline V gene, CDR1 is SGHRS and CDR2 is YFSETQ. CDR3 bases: TGCGCCAGCAGCTTGGAAACAGGGCGCTACGAGCAGTACTTC. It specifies CASSLETGRYEQYF.

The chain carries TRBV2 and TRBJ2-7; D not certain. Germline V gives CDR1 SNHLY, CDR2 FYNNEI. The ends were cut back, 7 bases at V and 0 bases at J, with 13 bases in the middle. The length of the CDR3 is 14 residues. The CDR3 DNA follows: TGTGCCAGCAATTTACATACATCCTCCTACGAGCAGTACTTC. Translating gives CASNLHTSSYEQYF.

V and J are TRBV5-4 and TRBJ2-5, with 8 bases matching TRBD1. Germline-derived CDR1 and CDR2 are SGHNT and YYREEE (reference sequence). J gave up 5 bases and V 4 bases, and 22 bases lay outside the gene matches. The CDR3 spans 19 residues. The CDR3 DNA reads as TGTGCCAGCAGCCACCATAATTTTACAGGGGGACCTCTCTTGGAGACCCAGTACTTC. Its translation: CASSHHNFTGGPLLETQYF.

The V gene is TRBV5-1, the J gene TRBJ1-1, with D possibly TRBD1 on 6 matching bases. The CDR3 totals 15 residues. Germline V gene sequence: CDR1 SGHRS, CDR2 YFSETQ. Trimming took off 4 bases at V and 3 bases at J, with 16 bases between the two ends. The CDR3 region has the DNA TGCGCCAGCAGCCTAATTACAGGGAGGGACACTGAAGCTTTCTTT. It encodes CASSLITGRDTEAFF.

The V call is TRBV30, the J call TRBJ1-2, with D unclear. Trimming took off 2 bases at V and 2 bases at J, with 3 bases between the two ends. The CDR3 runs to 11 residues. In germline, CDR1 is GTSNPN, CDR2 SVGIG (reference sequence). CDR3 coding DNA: TGTGCCTGGAGTCAGAACTATGGCTACACCTTC. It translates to CAWSQNYGYTF.

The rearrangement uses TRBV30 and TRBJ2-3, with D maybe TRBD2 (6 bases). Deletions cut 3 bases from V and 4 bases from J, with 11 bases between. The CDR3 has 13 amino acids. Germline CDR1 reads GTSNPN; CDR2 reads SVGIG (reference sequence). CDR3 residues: CAWSRTMSDTQYF. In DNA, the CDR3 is TGTGCCTGGAGCAGGACTATGTCAGATACGCAGTATTTT. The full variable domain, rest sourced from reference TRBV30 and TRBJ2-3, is SQTIHQWPATLVQPVGSPLSLECTVEGTSNPNLYWYRQAAGRGLQLLFYSVGIGQISSEVPQNLSASRPQDRQFILSSKKLLLSDSGFYLCAWSRTMSDTQYFGPGTRLTVL.

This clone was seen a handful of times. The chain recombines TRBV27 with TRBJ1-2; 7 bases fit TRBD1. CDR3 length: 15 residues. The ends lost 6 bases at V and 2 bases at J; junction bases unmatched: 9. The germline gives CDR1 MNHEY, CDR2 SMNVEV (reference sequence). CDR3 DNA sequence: TGTGCCAGCAGCGACAACAGGGGACTGAACTATGGCTACACCTTC. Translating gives CASSDNRGLNYGYTF.

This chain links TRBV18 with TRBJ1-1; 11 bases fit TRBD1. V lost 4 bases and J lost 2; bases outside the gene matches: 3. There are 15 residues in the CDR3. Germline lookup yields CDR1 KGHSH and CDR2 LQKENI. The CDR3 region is CASSLGQGANTEAFF. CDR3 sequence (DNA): TGTGCCAGCTCACTAGGACAGGGGGCTAACACTGAAGCTTTCTTT.

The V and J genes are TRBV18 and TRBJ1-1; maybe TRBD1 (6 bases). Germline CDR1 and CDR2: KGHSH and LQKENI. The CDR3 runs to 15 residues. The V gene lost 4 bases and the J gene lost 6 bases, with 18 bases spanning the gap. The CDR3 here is CASSLKVDGQPEAFF. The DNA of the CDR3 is TGTGCCAGCTCACTTAAAGTCGACGGACAGCCTGAAGCTTTCTTT. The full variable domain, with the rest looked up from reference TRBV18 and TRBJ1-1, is NAGVMQNPRHLVRRRGQEARLRCSPMKGHSHVYWYRQLPEEGLKFMVYLQKENIIDESGMPKERFSAEFPKEGPSILRIQQVVRGDSAAYFCASSLKVDGQPEAFFGQGTRLTVV.

The CDR3 reads CASALTENQPQHF. In DNA form, the CDR3 reads TGTGCTAGTGCACTAACCGAGAATCAGCCCCAGCATTTT. This chain uses TRBV12-5 with TRBJ1-5; D is undetermined. The germline CDR1 and CDR2 sequences are LGHNT and FRNRAP. The CDR3 loop spans 13 amino acids. With 7 bases removed from V and 4 bases from J, the gap between germline ends came to 11 bases.

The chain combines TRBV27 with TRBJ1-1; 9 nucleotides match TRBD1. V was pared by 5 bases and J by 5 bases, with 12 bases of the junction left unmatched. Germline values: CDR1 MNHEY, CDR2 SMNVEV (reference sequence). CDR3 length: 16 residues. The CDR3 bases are TGTGCCAGCAGTGACCCCGGGACAGGGTTAGGGACTGAAGCTTTCTTT. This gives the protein CASSDPGTGLGTEAFF.

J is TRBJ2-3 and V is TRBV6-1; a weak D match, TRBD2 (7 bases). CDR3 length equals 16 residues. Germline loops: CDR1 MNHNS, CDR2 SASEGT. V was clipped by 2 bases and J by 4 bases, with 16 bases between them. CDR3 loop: CASSEYRRGAADTQYF. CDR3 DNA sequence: TGTGCCAGCAGTGAATACCGACGGGGGGCAGCAGATACGCAGTATTTT.

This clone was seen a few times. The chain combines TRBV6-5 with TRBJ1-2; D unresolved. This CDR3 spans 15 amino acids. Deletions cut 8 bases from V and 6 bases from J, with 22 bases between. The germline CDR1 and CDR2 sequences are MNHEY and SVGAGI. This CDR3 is CASGRKEGGYDGYTF. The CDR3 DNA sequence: TGTGCCAGCGGCCGGAAGGAGGGAGGGTACGATGGCTACACCTTC.

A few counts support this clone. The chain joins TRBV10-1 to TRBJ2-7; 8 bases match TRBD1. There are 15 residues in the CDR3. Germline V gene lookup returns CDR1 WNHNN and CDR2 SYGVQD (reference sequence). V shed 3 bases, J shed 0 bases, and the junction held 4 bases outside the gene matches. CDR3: CASSDQGAISYEQYF. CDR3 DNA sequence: TGCGCCAGCAGTGACCAGGGGGCGATCTCCTACGAGCAGTACTTC.